Listed below are T cell receptor beta chains from one sample, sequenced in a study of control samples from healthy donors and cancer patients. Method: immunoSEQ multiplex PCR; TCRdb's copy keeps in-frame clones and lacks some. This table has around 120,000 clones, around 87% appearing once. Specimen: blood. The source of these receptors is a man aged 60-69 years in good health. Each CDR3 is given with its conserved first and last residue. The D gene is left open where the match is weak. Some rows mark clone size as missing; the rest say once, few, many or name a class of expanded clone.

TRBJ2-3 | - | TRBV10-2 | TRBD2 | CASSVLAGGPVNTQYF | TGCGCCAGCAGTGTGCTAGCGGGGGGCCCTGTGAATACGCAGTATTTT
TRBJ2-1 | once | TRBV6-5 | TRBD2 | CASSYSPAGGPTEQFF | TGTGCCAGCAGTTACTCCCCAGCGGGGGGGCCGACTGAGCAGTTCTTC
TRBJ1-2 | - | TRBV3-1/TRBV3-2 | TRBD1 | CASSQGRTGTGNGYTF | TGTGCCAGCAGCCAAGGACGGACCGGGACAGGGAATGGCTACACCTTC
TRBJ1-1 | - | TRBV28 | - | CASFSGGVTNTEAFF | TGTGCCAGCTTCTCCGGCGGGGTGACTAACACTGAAGCTTTCTTT
TRBJ1-5 | few | TRBV7-2 | - | CASSLAGGLNQPQHF | TGTGCCAGCAGCTTAGCGGGGGGACTGAATCAGCCCCAGCATTTT
TRBJ2-2 | - | TRBV6-5 | - | CASIPGQGPTGELFF | TGTGCCAGCATCCCCGGGCAGGGTCCCACCGGGGAGCTGTTTTTT
TRBJ2-1 | - | TRBV15 | - | CATSRPPGSQFF | TGTGCCACCAGCAGGCCCCCCGGGTCGCAGTTCTTC
TRBJ2-2 | - | TRBV5-1 | TRBD2 | CASSRIGGTGELFF | TGCGCCAGCAGCCGTATCGGGGGGACCGGGGAGCTGTTTTTT
TRBJ2-1 | - | TRBV29-1 | - | CSVVDTGRGNEQFF | TGCAGCGTTGTTGATACGGGCAGAGGCAATGAGCAGTTCTTC
TRBJ1-2 | - | TRBV11-2 | - | CASSPEAWKRGFHGYTF | TGTGCCAGCAGCCCCGAAGCTTGGAAGCGTGGTTTTCATGGCTACACCTTC
TRBJ2-2 | - | TRBV4-1 | - | CASSPRTVNTGELFF | TGCGCCAGCAGCCCCCGGACAGTAAACACCGGGGAGCTGTTTTTT
TRBJ2-3 | - | TRBV7-2 | TRBD1 | CASSRGQGGTDTQYF | TGTGCCAGCAGCCGGGGACAGGGAGGAACAGATACGCAGTATTTT
TRBJ2-3 | - | TRBV19 | - | CASSIRFSTDTQYF | TGTGCCAGTAGTATCAGGTTTAGCACAGATACGCAGTATTTT
TRBJ1-6 | - | TRBV6-5 | - | CASSYFGEPLHF | TGTGCCAGCAGTTACTTTGGGGAACCCCTCCACTTT
TRBJ2-1 | - | TRBV10-1 | TRBD1 | CASNSPGTGDNEQFF | TGCGCCAGCAATTCCCCCGGGACAGGGGACAATGAGCAGTTCTTC
TRBJ1-3 | few | TRBV27 | - | CASSLRGSFGNTIYF | TGTGCCAGCAGTTTACGGGGATCGTTTGGAAACACCATATATTTT
TRBJ1-2 | - | TRBV6-5 | - | CASYGTAGAGYGYTF | TGTGCCAGCTATGGAACGGCAGGGGCGGGCTATGGCTACACCTTC
TRBJ1-4 | - | TRBV7-2 | - | CASSRGVEKLFF | TGTGCCAGCAGCCGGGGGGTCGAAAAACTGTTTTTT
TRBJ2-7 | once | TRBV12-3/TRBV12-4 | TRBD2 | CASSLTSGGEQYF | TGTGCCAGCAGTTTGACTAGCGGGGGAGAGCAGTACTTC
TRBJ1-6 | - | TRBV6-4 | - | CASSDSWGYNSPLHF | TGTGCCAGCAGTGACTCGTGGGGCTATAATTCACCCCTCCACTTT
TRBJ1-4 | - | TRBV9 | - | CASSVGVGVGVSEKLFF | TGTGCCAGCAGCGTAGGAGTGGGTGTAGGGGTAAGCGAAAAACTGTTTTTT
TRBJ2-5 | - | TRBV5-1 | - | CASSGNAGLETQYF | TGCGCCAGCAGTGGAAATGCAGGGTTGGAGACCCAGTACTTC
TRBJ2-3 | - | TRBV5-1 | - | CASSQKGDSDTQYF | TGCGCCAGCAGCCAGAAGGGGGATTCAGATACGCAGTATTTT
TRBJ1-3 | - | TRBV30 | - | CAWTEDSYSGNTIYF | TGTGCCTGGACCGAGGACTCATACTCTGGAAACACCATATATTTT
TRBJ1-6 | - | TRBV9 | - | CASSAYSSPLHF | TGTGCCAGCAGTGCTTATTCGTCACCCCTCCACTTT
TRBJ2-3 | - | TRBV10-3 | TRBD2 | CAISASGGNTDTQYF | TGTGCCATCAGTGCTAGCGGGGGGAACACAGATACGCAGTATTTT